The rows below give T cell receptor beta chains drawn from one sample of a study of cytomegalovirus exposure and HLA in healthy donors. Assay: immunoSEQ multiplex PCR; the TCRdb copy retains only in-frame clones and omits some. The repertoire holds 100,000 to 150,000 clones, with almost 85% as singletons. The source material was PBMCs. The origin of the receptors is a woman between 18 and 29 years old in good health and CMV-seronegative. Both conserved end residues are part of each CDR3. The D gene is left open where the match is weak. Only part of the rows carry a size: once, few, many, or a class if the clone is expanded.

>TRBJ1-1|14|TRBD1|.|TRBV7-9
TGTGCCAGCAGCTTAGTGACAGGGAAAACTGAAGCTTTCTTT
CASSLVTGKTEAFF
>TRBJ2-1|16|TRBD2|once|TRBV11-1
TGTGCCAGCAGCTCCCAATCGGGACTAGCACGCGGCGAGCAGTTCTTC
CASSSQSGLARGEQFF
>TRBJ1-4|17|.|.|TRBV27
TGTGCCAGCAGTCTTTCTCCGGGGGAAGTACCTACGGAAAAACTGTTTTTT
CASSLSPGEVPTEKLFF
>TRBJ2-7|16|.|.|TRBV12-5
TGTGCTAGTGGTTTGGGGGATACTAGGGCGGGGAACGAGCAGTACTTC
CASGLGDTRAGNEQYF
>TRBJ1-5|17|TRBD1|.|TRBV7-9
TGTGCCAGCAGCTCCGCGGCGACAGGGGCACAGGACCAGCCCCAGCATTTT
CASSSAATGAQDQPQHF
>TRBJ2-1|14|.|.|TRBV6-6
TGTGCCAGTGAGGTACAGGGAAGGCACAATGAGCAGTTCTTC
CASEVQGRHNEQFF
>TRBJ1-1|16|TRBD1|.|TRBV6-6
TGTGCCAGCAGTTACGACAGGGGATCTTTGAACACTGAAGCTTTCTTT
CASSYDRGSLNTEAFF
>TRBJ1-1|16|.|few|TRBV4-1
TGCGCCAGCAGCCGGGGCCTTGGGCCCGGGGGGCCTGAAGCTTTCTTT
CASSRGLGPGGPEAFF
>TRBJ2-1|15|.|.|TRBV4-2
TGTGCCAGCAGCCAAGACGGCCTAGCGCAAGGTGAGCAGTTCTTC
CASSQDGLAQGEQFF
>TRBJ2-7|16|TRBD2|.|TRBV7-2
TGTGCCAGCAGCCGGCCGACTAGCGGGGGGGCCCGCGAGCAGTACTTC
CASSRPTSGGAREQYF
>TRBJ1-1|13|TRBD1|.|TRBV7-9
TGTGCCAGCAGCTCGGACAGGGCCACTGAAGCTTTCTTT
CASSSDRATEAFF
>TRBJ1-1|14|.|.|TRBV13
TGTGCCAGCAGCAGGGAACAGGGGAACACTGAAGCTTTCTTT
CASSREQGNTEAFF
>TRBJ2-2|12|TRBD2|.|TRBV6-6
TGTGCCAGCGGACCGGGGGGGTTGGAGCTGTTTTTT
CASGPGGLELFF
>TRBJ2-4|18|TRBD2|.|TRBV5-6
TGTGCCAGCAGCTCGACGACTAGCGGGAGGTTGGGCAAAAACAGTCAGTACTTC
CASSSTTSGRLGKNSQYF
>TRBJ2-1|17|TRBD1|.|TRBV19
TGTGCCAGTTCCCTCAGGGGGAGCTACGACAGACACAATGAGCAGTTCTTC
CASSLRGSYDRHNEQFF
>TRBJ2-3|15|.|.|TRBV9
TGTGCCAGCAGCTCCGCCCCGAGAAGCACAGATACGCAGTATTTT
CASSSAPRSTDTQYF
>TRBJ1-6|13|TRBD1|.|TRBV2
TGTGCCAGGGGACAGGGGGCTAGGTCACCCCTCCACTTT
CARGQGARSPLHF
>TRBJ1-2|15|.|.|TRBV11-2
TGTGCCAGCAGCGGGGGCCGAGTTTTTAACTATGGCTACACCTTC
CASSGGRVFNYGYTF
>TRBJ1-4|16|.|.|TRBV7-2
TGTGCCAGCAGCTCGACCACCGGGACTGTGAATGAAAAACTGTTTTTT
CASSSTTGTVNEKLFF
>TRBJ2-1|17|TRBD2|.|TRBV13
TGTGCCAGCAGCTTAGGTAGGACTAGCGCCCGGCGGGGTGAGCAGTTCTTC
CASSLGRTSARRGEQFF
>TRBJ2-3|14|TRBD2|.|TRBV19
TGTGCCAGTAGTACCGGACTAGCCCCAGATACGCAGTATTTT
CASSTGLAPDTQYF
>TRBJ2-7|15|TRBD2|once|TRBV18
TGTGCCAGCTCACGACGGGAGGGACGGAGGGACGAGCAGTACTTC
CASSRREGRRDEQYF
>TRBJ2-5|15|TRBD2|.|TRBV7-9
TGTGCCAGCAGCCAGAGACTAGCTGTTGGGGAGACCCAGTACTTC
CASSQRLAVGETQYF
>TRBJ2-7|14|TRBD1|.|TRBV25-1
TGTGCCAGCGGAAAACAGGGGAAAGGCTACGAGCAGTACTTC
CASGKQGKGYEQYF
>TRBJ2-1|19|TRBD2|.|TRBV7-9
TGTGCCAGCAGCTTGTCGACTAGCGGGGGGGCCGGACCCAACAATGAGCAGTTCTTC
CASSLSTSGGAGPNNEQFF
>TRBJ2-7|15|TRBD2|.|TRBV6-1
TGTGCCAGCATAGGGACTAGCGGGAGAGGATACGAGCAGTACTTC
CASIGTSGRGYEQYF
>TRBJ2-5|15|TRBD2|once|TRBV6-6
TGTGCCAGCAGGGGTTTTAGCGGGAGAGGGGAGACCCAGTACTTC
CASRGFSGRGETQYF
>TRBJ1-1|15|.|.|TRBV5-1
TGCGCCAGCAGCCCCTATAGGACTCTGAACACTGAAGCTTTCTTT
CASSPYRTLNTEAFF
>TRBJ2-7|12|.|.|TRBV6-5
TGTGCCAGCGGAGTCGGAGGGTACGAGCAGTACTTC
CASGVGGYEQYF
>TRBJ2-6|17|.|.|TRBV11-2
TGTGCCAGCAGCTTCCGGATACAGGTCCAGGGGGCCAACGTCCTGACTTTC
CASSFRIQVQGANVLTF
>TRBJ1-4|16|.|.|TRBV18
TGTGCCAGCTCTCCAGATCAACAGGGAACTAATGAAAAACTGTTTTTT
CASSPDQQGTNEKLFF
>TRBJ1-2|15|.|.|TRBV4-2
TGTGCCAGCAGCCCCCGTTTGGGAGAAGACTATGGCTACACCTTC
CASSPRLGEDYGYTF